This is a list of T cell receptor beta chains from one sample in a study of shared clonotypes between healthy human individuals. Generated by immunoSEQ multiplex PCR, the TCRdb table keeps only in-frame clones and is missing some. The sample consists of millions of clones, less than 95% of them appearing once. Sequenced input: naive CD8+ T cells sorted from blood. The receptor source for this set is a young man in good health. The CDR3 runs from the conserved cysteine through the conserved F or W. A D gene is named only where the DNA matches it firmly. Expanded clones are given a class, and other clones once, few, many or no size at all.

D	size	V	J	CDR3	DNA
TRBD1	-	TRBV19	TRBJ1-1	CASSPGTGGVTEAFF	TGTGCCAGTAGTCCGGGGACAGGGGGAGTCACTGAAGCTTTCTTT
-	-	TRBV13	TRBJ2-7	CASSSGDGVEQYF	TGTGCCAGCAGCTCCGGGGACGGCGTGGAACAGTACTTC
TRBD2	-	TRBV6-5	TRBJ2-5	CASSYGLASETQYF	TGTGCCAGCAGTTACGGACTAGCGTCCGAGACCCAGTACTTC
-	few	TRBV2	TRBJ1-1	CASSEAERVEMNTEAFF	TGTGCCAGCAGTGAAGCGGAGAGGGTGGAGATGAACACTGAAGCTTTCTTT
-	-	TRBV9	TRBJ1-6	CASSGGAQGHSPLHF	TGTGCCAGCAGCGGAGGGGCCCAGGGACACTCACCCCTCCACTTT
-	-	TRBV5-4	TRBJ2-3	CASSSPEGADTQYF	TGTGCCAGCAGCAGTCCAGAGGGGGCAGATACGCAGTATTTT
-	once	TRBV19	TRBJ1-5	CASSIDREGSGQPQHF	TGTGCCAGTAGTATAGACAGGGAAGGGTCAGGACAGCCCCAGCATTTT
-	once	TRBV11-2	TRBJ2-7	CASTPTSSYEQYF	TGTGCCAGCACCCCGACTAGCTCCTACGAGCAGTACTTC
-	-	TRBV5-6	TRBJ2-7	CASSSDSYEQYF	TGTGCCAGCAGCTCCGACAGCTACGAGCAGTACTTC
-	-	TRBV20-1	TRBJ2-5	CSAPLVETQYF	TGCAGTGCTCCGTTGGTGGAGACCCAGTACTTC
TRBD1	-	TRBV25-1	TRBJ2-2	CASSELPGDSSTGELFF	TGTGCCAGCAGTGAATTACCCGGGGACAGTAGCACCGGGGAGCTGTTTTTT
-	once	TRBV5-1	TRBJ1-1	CASSFGGTFEAFF	TGCGCCAGCAGCTTTGGCGGTACCTTTGAAGCTTTCTTT
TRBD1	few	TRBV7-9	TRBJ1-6	CASNYGDSSSPLHF	TGTGCCAGCAACTACGGGGACAGCTCTTCACCCCTCCACTTT
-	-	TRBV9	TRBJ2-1	CASSPGDNHNEQFF	TGTGCCAGCAGCCCCGGCGATAACCACAATGAGCAGTTCTTC
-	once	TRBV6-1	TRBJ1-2	CASSDFSESGLLSYTF	TGTGCCAGCAGTGATTTTTCTGAGTCTGGGTTGCTTAGCTACACCTTC
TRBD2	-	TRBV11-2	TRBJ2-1	CASSFPGLAGENEQFF	TGTGCCAGCAGCTTCCCGGGACTAGCGGGAGAAAATGAGCAGTTCTTC
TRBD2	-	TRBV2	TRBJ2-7	CASSATTVTTSIYEQYF	TGTGCCAGCAGTGCTACCACCGTAACGACTAGCATCTACGAGCAGTACTTC
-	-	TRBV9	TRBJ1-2	CASGRVDYGYTF	TGTGCCAGCGGAAGGGTGGACTATGGCTACACCTTC
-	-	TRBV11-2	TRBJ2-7	CASSLGLGGYEQYF	TGTGCCAGCAGCTTAGGTCTAGGGGGCTACGAGCAGTACTTC
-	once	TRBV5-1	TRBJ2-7	CASSLVDSSYEQYF	TGCGCCAGCAGCTTGGTGGACAGCTCCTACGAGCAGTACTTC
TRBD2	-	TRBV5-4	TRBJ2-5	CASSFGLAEPQETQYF	TGTGCCAGCAGCTTTGGACTAGCGGAGCCTCAAGAGACCCAGTACTTC
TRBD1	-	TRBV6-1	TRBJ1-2	CASSEHGQGFAGYGYTF	TGTGCCAGCAGTGAGCACGGACAGGGATTTGCCGGATATGGCTACACCTTC
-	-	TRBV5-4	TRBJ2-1	CASLSDGYNEQFF	TGTGCCAGCCTCTCGGACGGATACAATGAGCAGTTCTTC
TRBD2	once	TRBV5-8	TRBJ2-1	CASSLTSGSIYEQFF	TGTGCCAGCAGCTTAACTAGCGGGAGTATTTATGAGCAGTTCTTC
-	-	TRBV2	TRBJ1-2	CASSGPGPVTDGYTF	TGTGCCAGCAGTGGTCCTGGCCCCGTCACGGATGGCTACACCTTC
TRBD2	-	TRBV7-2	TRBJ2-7	CASSLGPSGINYEQYF	TGTGCCAGCAGCTTAGGTCCCAGCGGGATAAATTACGAGCAGTACTTC
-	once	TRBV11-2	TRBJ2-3	CASSLNLGGLTDTQYF	TGTGCCAGCAGCTTAAATCTGGGCGGACTCACAGATACGCAGTATTTT
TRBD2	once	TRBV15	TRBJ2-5	CATSTLIGLEKETQYF	TGTGCCACCAGCACGCTGATAGGACTAGAAAAAGAGACCCAGTACTTC
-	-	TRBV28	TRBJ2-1	CASRLGQTLYNEQFF	TGTGCCAGCAGGTTGGGGCAAACCCTCTACAATGAGCAGTTCTTC
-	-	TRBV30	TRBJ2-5	CARSEKGERETQYF	TGTGCCCGGTCTGAGAAGGGGGAGAGAGAGACCCAGTACTTC
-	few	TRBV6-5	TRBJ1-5	CASSPGVYSNQPQHF	TGTGCCAGCAGTCCAGGGGTTTATAGCAATCAGCCCCAGCATTTT
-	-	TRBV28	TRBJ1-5	CASSPGPNQPQHF	TGTGCCAGCAGCCCGGGCCCAAATCAGCCCCAGCATTTT
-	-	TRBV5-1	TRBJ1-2	CASSLRPGEVDYGYTF	TGCGCCAGCAGCCTAAGACCAGGGGAGGTAGACTATGGCTACACCTTC
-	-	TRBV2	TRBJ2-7	CASSETIEPYEQYF	TGTGCCAGCAGCGAGACTATCGAGCCCTACGAGCAGTACTTC
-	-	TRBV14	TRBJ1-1	CASSQDETGRSTEAFF	TGTGCCAGCAGCCAAGACGAGACAGGAAGGAGTACTGAAGCTTTCTTT
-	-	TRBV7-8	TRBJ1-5	CASSQTPGHRLNQPQHF	TGTGCCAGCAGCCAAACCCCGGGACACAGATTAAATCAGCCCCAGCATTTT
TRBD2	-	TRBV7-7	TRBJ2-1	CASSLISGGGEQFF	TGTGCTAGCAGCTTGATTAGCGGGGGGGGTGAGCAGTTCTTC
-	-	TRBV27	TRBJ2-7	CASSLLGPSVEQYF	TGTGCCAGCAGTTTATTGGGGCCGTCGGTCGAGCAGTACTTC
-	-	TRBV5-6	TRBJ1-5	CASNLLGSTQPQHF	TGTGCCAGCAATCTATTGGGGTCTACTCAGCCCCAGCATTTT
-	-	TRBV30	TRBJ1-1	CAWSVRGRGNTEAFF	TGTGCCTGGAGTGTACGCGGCAGGGGGAACACTGAAGCTTTCTTT
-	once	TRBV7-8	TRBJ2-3	CASSLVRTGTDTQYF	TGTGCCAGCAGCTTAGTCAGGACAGGCACAGATACGCAGTATTTT
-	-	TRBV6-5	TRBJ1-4	CATTRGGGRNEKLFF	TGTGCCACCACCCGGGGCGGCGGAAGGAATGAAAAACTGTTTTTT
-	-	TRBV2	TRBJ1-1	CASSPEGANTEAFF	TGTGCCAGCAGCCCCGAAGGTGCCAACACTGAAGCTTTCTTT
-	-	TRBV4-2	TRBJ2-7	CASSPLSLTPGVQYF	TGTGCCAGCAGCCCCCTGAGTCTCACTCCTGGGGTGCAGTACTTC
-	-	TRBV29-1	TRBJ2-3	CSVYPRGESTDTQYF	TGCAGCGTCTACCCCCGTGGGGAGAGCACAGATACGCAGTATTTT
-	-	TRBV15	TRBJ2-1	CATSRVQYNEQFF	TGTGCCACCAGCAGAGTGCAGTACAATGAGCAGTTCTTC
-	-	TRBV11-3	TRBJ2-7	CASSLASDYEQYF	TGTGCCAGCAGCTTAGCTAGCGACTACGAGCAGTACTTC
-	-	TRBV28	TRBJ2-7	CASSLARGAYEQYF	TGTGCCAGCAGTTTAGCGAGGGGGGCATACGAGCAGTACTTC
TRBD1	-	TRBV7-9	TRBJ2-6	CASSPADRGLAGANVLTF	TGTGCCAGCAGCCCCGCGGACAGGGGCTTGGCTGGGGCCAACGTCCTGACTTTC
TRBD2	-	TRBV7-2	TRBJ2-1	CASSLELASSYNEQFF	TGTGCCAGCAGCTTAGAACTAGCGTCCTCCTACAATGAGCAGTTCTTC
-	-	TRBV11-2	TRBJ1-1	CASSLVLNTEAFF	TGTGCCAGCAGCTTAGTATTGAACACTGAAGCTTTCTTT
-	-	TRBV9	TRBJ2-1	CASSVGVPPNEQFF	TGTGCCAGCAGCGTGGGAGTACCCCCCAATGAGCAGTTCTTC
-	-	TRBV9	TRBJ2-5	CASSATSGQETQYF	TGTGCCAGCAGCGCGACTAGTGGGCAAGAGACCCAGTACTTC
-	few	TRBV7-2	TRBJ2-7	CASGPYGAYEQYF	TGTGCCAGCGGGCCATACGGGGCCTACGAGCAGTACTTC
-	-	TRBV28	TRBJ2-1	CASRLDRDNEQFF	TGTGCCAGCAGGTTGGACAGAGACAATGAGCAGTTCTTC
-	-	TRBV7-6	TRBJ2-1	CASSLTSASNEQFF	TGTGCCAGCAGCTTAACTTCTGCTTCGAATGAGCAGTTCTTC
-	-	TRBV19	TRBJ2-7	CASSFRVGSYEQYF	TGTGCCAGTTCCTTCAGGGTCGGATCCTACGAGCAGTACTTC
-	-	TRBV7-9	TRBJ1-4	CASSLDEGEKLFF	TGTGCCAGCAGCTTAGACGAAGGAGAAAAACTGTTTTTT
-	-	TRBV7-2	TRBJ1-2	CASSSDGLADYGYTF	TGTGCCAGCAGCTCGGACGGATTGGCTGACTATGGCTACACCTTC